Listed below are T cell receptor beta chains from one sample, sequenced in a study of PD-1 blockade in classical Hodgkin lymphoma. Clones were read by immunoSEQ multiplex PCR, and TCRdb kept only the in-frame ones, dropping some. Of fewer than 35,000 clones listed, roughly 80% were seen once; the top ten hold around 0.85%. This sample comprised CD4+ T cells from blood, obtained before the fourth cycle of nivolumab. All receptors come from a human donor with classical Hodgkin lymphoma. Both conserved end residues are part of each CDR3. A D gene is named only where the DNA matches it firmly. A row's size may be missing; if present it is once, few, many or a size class.

cdr3_length: 15; d_call: -; clone_size: once; v_call: TRBV6-5; j_call: TRBJ1-2; cdr3_nt: TGTGCCAGCAGTCTCCGCCACAGAATAAACTATGGCTACACCTTC; cdr3_aa: CASSLRHRINYGYTF
cdr3_length: 15; d_call: -; clone_size: -; v_call: TRBV23-1; j_call: TRBJ1-1; cdr3_nt: TGCGCCAGCAGTCAACTAGGACGCATGAACACTGAAGCTTTCTTT; cdr3_aa: CASSQLGRMNTEAFF
cdr3_length: 16; d_call: TRBD2; clone_size: -; v_call: TRBV7-6; j_call: TRBJ2-1; cdr3_nt: TGTGCCAGCAGCTTACGAGCGGGGAGCTCCTACAATGAGCAGTTCTTC; cdr3_aa: CASSLRAGSSYNEQFF
cdr3_length: 12; d_call: -; clone_size: few; v_call: TRBV7-8; j_call: TRBJ1-6; cdr3_nt: TGTGCCAGCAGCTCATCTCCGGGACTGCTCCACTTT; cdr3_aa: CASSSSPGLLHF
cdr3_length: 15; d_call: TRBD2; clone_size: -; v_call: TRBV9; j_call: TRBJ2-3; cdr3_nt: TGTGCCAGCAGGGTGACTAGCGGGGGTCCAGGAGCGCAGTATTTT; cdr3_aa: CASRVTSGGPGAQYF
cdr3_length: 16; d_call: -; clone_size: -; v_call: TRBV11-2; j_call: TRBJ2-7; cdr3_nt: TGTGCCAGCAGCTTAGGCGTTAGGGGGAGCTCCTACGAGCAGTACTTC; cdr3_aa: CASSLGVRGSSYEQYF
cdr3_length: 11; d_call: -; clone_size: -; v_call: TRBV25-1; j_call: TRBJ2-1; cdr3_nt: TGTGCCAGCAGTGAGAGGGAGAGGCAGTTCTTC; cdr3_aa: CASSERERQFF
cdr3_length: 16; d_call: TRBD1; clone_size: -; v_call: TRBV5-6; j_call: TRBJ1-2; cdr3_nt: TGTGCCAGCAGCTTGGAGACGGCAGGGGGCAGGTATGGCTACACCTTC; cdr3_aa: CASSLETAGGRYGYTF
cdr3_length: 12; d_call: -; clone_size: -; v_call: TRBV18; j_call: TRBJ2-7; cdr3_nt: TGTGCCAGCTCACTACCAGGGTTCGAGCAGTACTTC; cdr3_aa: CASSLPGFEQYF
cdr3_length: 14; d_call: TRBD1; clone_size: -; v_call: TRBV5-4; j_call: TRBJ2-1; cdr3_nt: TGTGCCAGCAGCCTAGGGGGCGCCTACAATGAGCAGTTCTTC; cdr3_aa: CASSLGGAYNEQFF
cdr3_length: 18; d_call: -; clone_size: -; v_call: TRBV4-1; j_call: TRBJ1-5; cdr3_nt: TGCGCCAGCAGCCCAGGTCTCGGGGGGTTGAGTAACAATCAGCCCCAGCATTTT; cdr3_aa: CASSPGLGGLSNNQPQHF
cdr3_length: 17; d_call: TRBD1; clone_size: -; v_call: TRBV27; j_call: TRBJ1-5; cdr3_nt: TGTGCCAGCAGCCCCCAACAGGGGAGGTTGGGCAATCAGCCCCAGCATTTT; cdr3_aa: CASSPQQGRLGNQPQHF
cdr3_length: 15; d_call: -; clone_size: -; v_call: TRBV5-6; j_call: TRBJ2-6; cdr3_nt: TGTGCCAGCAGCACGTCAGGGTTCGGGGCCAACGTCCTGACTTTC; cdr3_aa: CASSTSGFGANVLTF
cdr3_length: 13; d_call: -; clone_size: -; v_call: TRBV19; j_call: TRBJ1-2; cdr3_nt: TGTGCCAGTAGTATCGGCAGAGACTATGGCTACACCTTC; cdr3_aa: CASSIGRDYGYTF
cdr3_length: 12; d_call: TRBD1; clone_size: -; v_call: TRBV19; j_call: TRBJ1-2; cdr3_nt: TGTGCCAGTAGTATGACAGGGGAAGGCTACACCTTC; cdr3_aa: CASSMTGEGYTF
cdr3_length: 13; d_call: -; clone_size: -; v_call: TRBV6-5; j_call: TRBJ1-5; cdr3_nt: TGTGCCAGCAGCCGAGGGGTCCATCAGCCCCAGCATTTT; cdr3_aa: CASSRGVHQPQHF
cdr3_length: 19; d_call: TRBD1; clone_size: -; v_call: TRBV28; j_call: TRBJ1-1; cdr3_nt: TGTGCCAGCAAGAGGCAATGGGACCTATCCGACAGGGAAAGGACTGAAGCTTTCTTT; cdr3_aa: CASKRQWDLSDRERTEAFF
cdr3_length: 15; d_call: -; clone_size: -; v_call: TRBV19; j_call: TRBJ1-4; cdr3_nt: TGTGCCAGTAGTCCCAAGAGGGGAACTAATGAAAAACTGTTTTTT; cdr3_aa: CASSPKRGTNEKLFF
cdr3_length: 15; d_call: TRBD1; clone_size: -; v_call: TRBV9; j_call: TRBJ1-2; cdr3_nt: TGTGCCAGCAGCGTAGAGCCAGGGGGCAACTATGGCTACACCTTC; cdr3_aa: CASSVEPGGNYGYTF
cdr3_length: 17; d_call: TRBD2; clone_size: -; v_call: TRBV4-3; j_call: TRBJ2-2; cdr3_nt: TGCGCCAGCAGCCAAAGAACTAGCGGGGGAAACACCGGGGAGCTGTTTTTT; cdr3_aa: CASSQRTSGGNTGELFF
cdr3_length: 15; d_call: -; clone_size: -; v_call: TRBV7-2; j_call: TRBJ2-3; cdr3_nt: TGTGCCAGCAGCTTACGGCGGGGCAGCACAGATACGCAGTATTTT; cdr3_aa: CASSLRRGSTDTQYF
cdr3_length: 14; d_call: -; clone_size: -; v_call: TRBV6-4; j_call: TRBJ2-1; cdr3_nt: TGTGCCAGTAGGCCTTGGCAGGGAAGCAATGAGCAGTTCTTC; cdr3_aa: CASRPWQGSNEQFF
cdr3_length: 14; d_call: -; clone_size: once; v_call: TRBV7-9; j_call: TRBJ1-1; cdr3_nt: TGTGCCAGCAGCTTATCAGGGCTGAACACTGAAGCTTTCTTT; cdr3_aa: CASSLSGLNTEAFF
cdr3_length: 14; d_call: -; clone_size: -; v_call: TRBV15; j_call: TRBJ1-5; cdr3_nt: TGTGCCACCAGCAGAGATTGGGGGGATCAGCCCCAGCATTTT; cdr3_aa: CATSRDWGDQPQHF
cdr3_length: 15; d_call: TRBD1; clone_size: -; v_call: TRBV7-9; j_call: TRBJ1-1; cdr3_nt: TGTGCCAGCAGCCTCGTGGGACAGGGAAGCACTGAAGCTTTCTTT; cdr3_aa: CASSLVGQGSTEAFF
cdr3_length: 13; d_call: -; clone_size: -; v_call: TRBV5-6; j_call: TRBJ1-2; cdr3_nt: TGTGCCAGCAGCTCCGGGAGAATCTATGGCTACACCTTC; cdr3_aa: CASSSGRIYGYTF
cdr3_length: 15; d_call: -; clone_size: -; v_call: TRBV6-6; j_call: TRBJ2-1; cdr3_nt: TGTGCCAGCAGTTACTCCGGGACCCTAAACAATGAGCAGTTCTTC; cdr3_aa: CASSYSGTLNNEQFF
cdr3_length: 15; d_call: TRBD1; clone_size: -; v_call: TRBV5-1; j_call: TRBJ2-7; cdr3_nt: TGCGCCAGCAGTTTGACCACAGGGGTGTCCTACGAGCAGTACTTC; cdr3_aa: CASSLTTGVSYEQYF
cdr3_length: 11; d_call: -; clone_size: -; v_call: TRBV30; j_call: TRBJ2-7; cdr3_nt: TGTGCCTGGAGTGTAGTGGGGGTTGAGTACTTC; cdr3_aa: CAWSVVGVEYF
cdr3_length: 15; d_call: -; clone_size: -; v_call: TRBV27; j_call: TRBJ1-2; cdr3_nt: TGTGCCAGCACCCGTCTTGAGGGTGCTAACTATGGCTACACCTTC; cdr3_aa: CASTRLEGANYGYTF
cdr3_length: 11; d_call: -; clone_size: -; v_call: TRBV19; j_call: TRBJ2-1; cdr3_nt: TGTGCCAGTCGGCTTAGGAGTGAGCAGTTCTTC; cdr3_aa: CASRLRSEQFF
cdr3_length: 14; d_call: -; clone_size: -; v_call: TRBV7-9; j_call: TRBJ2-7; cdr3_nt: TGTGCCAGCAGCTTAGTGGGGGGTGGCGACGAGCAGTACTTC; cdr3_aa: CASSLVGGGDEQYF
cdr3_length: 15; d_call: TRBD1; clone_size: -; v_call: TRBV6-5; j_call: TRBJ1-2; cdr3_nt: TGTGCCAGCAGTTTCTCCCGGGACAGCAACTATGGCTACACCTTC; cdr3_aa: CASSFSRDSNYGYTF
cdr3_length: 17; d_call: TRBD2; clone_size: once; v_call: TRBV10-3; j_call: TRBJ2-3; cdr3_nt: TGTGCCATCAGTCCTCCCACGCTAGCGGGGGGGCCAGATACGCAGTATTTT; cdr3_aa: CAISPPTLAGGPDTQYF
cdr3_length: 15; d_call: TRBD1; clone_size: -; v_call: TRBV18; j_call: TRBJ1-4; cdr3_nt: TGTGCCAGCTCTTACGGGACAGCCGCTAATGAAAAACTGTTTTTT; cdr3_aa: CASSYGTAANEKLFF
cdr3_length: 17; d_call: -; clone_size: -; v_call: TRBV4-2; j_call: TRBJ1-4; cdr3_nt: TGTGCCAGCAGCCCCGAAAACACAGGGTTCGGCGATGAAAAACTGTTTTTT; cdr3_aa: CASSPENTGFGDEKLFF
cdr3_length: 14; d_call: TRBD2; clone_size: -; v_call: TRBV4-2; j_call: TRBJ2-1; cdr3_nt: TGTGCCAGCAGCCGGGACTACGAAAACAATGAGCAGTTCTTC; cdr3_aa: CASSRDYENNEQFF
cdr3_length: 14; d_call: -; clone_size: -; v_call: TRBV27; j_call: TRBJ1-5; cdr3_nt: TGTGCCAGCCGTTGGGCAGGACTGAATCAGCCCCAGCATTTT; cdr3_aa: CASRWAGLNQPQHF
cdr3_length: 13; d_call: -; clone_size: few; v_call: TRBV27; j_call: TRBJ1-2; cdr3_nt: TGTGCCAGCAGTCCGGGGGCTAGCTATGGCTACACCTTC; cdr3_aa: CASSPGASYGYTF
cdr3_length: 15; d_call: -; clone_size: -; v_call: TRBV29-1; j_call: TRBJ2-7; cdr3_nt: TGCAGCGTTGAAGTGTTCAGGGCCCGCTCCTACGAGCAGTACTTC; cdr3_aa: CSVEVFRARSYEQYF
cdr3_length: 15; d_call: TRBD2; clone_size: -; v_call: TRBV30; j_call: TRBJ2-3; cdr3_nt: TGTGCCTGGAGTCTTCCCGGGACTAGAAGGGATACGCAGTATTTT; cdr3_aa: CAWSLPGTRRDTQYF
cdr3_length: 15; d_call: TRBD2; clone_size: few; v_call: TRBV5-1; j_call: TRBJ2-7; cdr3_nt: TGCGCCAGCAGCTTGTCCGGGGGGAGCTCCTACGAGCAGTACTTC; cdr3_aa: CASSLSGGSSYEQYF
cdr3_length: 16; d_call: -; clone_size: -; v_call: TRBV4-2; j_call: TRBJ1-2; cdr3_nt: TGTGCCAGCAGCCAAGGGGGATTGAGTACTAACTATGGCTACACCTTC; cdr3_aa: CASSQGGLSTNYGYTF
cdr3_length: 14; d_call: TRBD1; clone_size: -; v_call: TRBV5-1; j_call: TRBJ1-1; cdr3_nt: TGCGCCAGCAGCTTCGACAGGGGTCACACTGAAGCTTTCTTT; cdr3_aa: CASSFDRGHTEAFF
cdr3_length: 14; d_call: -; clone_size: -; v_call: TRBV6-1; j_call: TRBJ1-4; cdr3_nt: TGTGCCAGCAGTGAGGGTCTAGCTAATGAAAAACTGTTTTTT; cdr3_aa: CASSEGLANEKLFF
cdr3_length: 14; d_call: TRBD1; clone_size: -; v_call: TRBV9; j_call: TRBJ1-2; cdr3_nt: TGTGCCAGCAGCGACCCCGGGACAGAATATGGCTACACCTTC; cdr3_aa: CASSDPGTEYGYTF
cdr3_length: 13; d_call: TRBD1; clone_size: few; v_call: TRBV6-6; j_call: TRBJ1-5; cdr3_nt: TGTGCCGGAGGGGGACAGAAAAATCAGCCCCAGCATTTT; cdr3_aa: CAGGGQKNQPQHF
cdr3_length: 14; d_call: TRBD1; clone_size: -; v_call: TRBV5-6; j_call: TRBJ1-5; cdr3_nt: TGTGCCAGCAGCGGATGGACAGGGCGACAGCCCCAGCATTTT; cdr3_aa: CASSGWTGRQPQHF
cdr3_length: 14; d_call: -; clone_size: -; v_call: TRBV30; j_call: TRBJ2-5; cdr3_nt: TGTGCCTGGACTGGAAGTGTTAAAATGGAGACCCAGTACTTC; cdr3_aa: CAWTGSVKMETQYF
cdr3_length: 13; d_call: -; clone_size: -; v_call: TRBV19; j_call: TRBJ1-5; cdr3_nt: TGTGCCAGTAAAGGTTATAGCAATCAGCCCCAGCATTTT; cdr3_aa: CASKGYSNQPQHF
cdr3_length: 14; d_call: -; clone_size: -; v_call: TRBV19; j_call: TRBJ2-5; cdr3_nt: TGTGCCAGTAGTATAGAGACACACCAAGAGACCCAGTACTTC; cdr3_aa: CASSIETHQETQYF
cdr3_length: 16; d_call: TRBD1; clone_size: -; v_call: TRBV5-1; j_call: TRBJ2-1; cdr3_nt: TGCGCCAGCAGCCGATCAGGACAGGGTTTTAACAATGAGCAGTTCTTC; cdr3_aa: CASSRSGQGFNNEQFF
cdr3_length: 13; d_call: -; clone_size: -; v_call: TRBV14; j_call: TRBJ2-7; cdr3_nt: TGTGCCAGCAGCCAGACTAGGGGGTACGAGCAGTACTTC; cdr3_aa: CASSQTRGYEQYF
cdr3_length: 10; d_call: TRBD1; clone_size: -; v_call: TRBV20-1; j_call: TRBJ1-2; cdr3_nt: TGCAGTGCGGGGGACAGAACGTACACCTTC; cdr3_aa: CSAGDRTYTF
cdr3_length: 14; d_call: -; clone_size: -; v_call: TRBV9; j_call: TRBJ1-1; cdr3_nt: TGTGCCAGCAGCGAGCGGTCTCAGAACACTGAAGCTTTCTTT; cdr3_aa: CASSERSQNTEAFF
cdr3_length: 15; d_call: TRBD1; clone_size: -; v_call: TRBV6-1; j_call: TRBJ2-1; cdr3_nt: TGTGCCAGCAGTAAACGACAGGGGACGAGCGATGAGCAGTTCTTC; cdr3_aa: CASSKRQGTSDEQFF
cdr3_length: 17; d_call: -; clone_size: -; v_call: TRBV30; j_call: TRBJ1-5; cdr3_nt: TGTGCCTGGAGTACGGGGACGAACCTCCATAGCAATCAGCCCCAGCATTTT; cdr3_aa: CAWSTGTNLHSNQPQHF
cdr3_length: 11; d_call: -; clone_size: few; v_call: TRBV2; j_call: TRBJ1-2; cdr3_nt: TGTGCCAGCAGGAGACTGGAGGGCTACACCTTC; cdr3_aa: CASRRLEGYTF
cdr3_length: 15; d_call: TRBD2; clone_size: -; v_call: TRBV2; j_call: TRBJ2-3; cdr3_nt: TGTGCCAGCCCAAGCTTAGCGGGGGGGAGAGATACGCAGTATTTT; cdr3_aa: CASPSLAGGRDTQYF